What follows is one TCR beta chain and its context. Its antigen remains unknown. Measured with immunoSEQ multiplex PCR; TCRdb has only the in-frame clones, and not every one. The data contain about 2.3 million clones, 80% to 95% of them seen just once; the ten biggest clones take up about 0.36%. This entry is derived from a study of shared clonotypes between healthy human individuals. Study summary: Samples came from a couple of female and a few male donors aged 18 to 49.

Notes on the study in general: Among a handful of donors, roughly 5.4% of naive CD4 clonotypes were found in common.

The sequenced sample was naive CD4+ T cells from PBMCs. Subset defined: CD45RA+ positively selected. This clonotype was sampled from a man between 18 and 29 years old in good health. Some clones in this sample may be carry-over from other donors' samples.

The CDR3 here is CASSFFRVGERNYGYTF. The DNA of the CDR3 is TGTGCCAGCAGCTTTTTTCGGGTAGGGGAAAGGAACTATGGCTACACCTTC. This rearrangement joins TRBV11-2 to TRBJ1-2; TRBD1 is a possible D gene (5 bases). CDR3 length: 17 residues. V lost 3 bases and J 2 bases, leaving 19 bases between the germline ends. In germline, CDR1 is SGHAT, CDR2 FQNNGV.